The rows below give T cell receptor beta chains drawn from one sample of a study of shared clonotypes between healthy human individuals. The repertoire was sequenced with immunoSEQ multiplex PCR; TCRdb's copy has only in-frame clones and lacks some. The profile shows about 2 million clones, approximately 94% of them singletons. Source material: naive CD8+ T cells sorted from blood. These receptors originate from a man aged 18 to 29 in good health. Both conserved end residues are part of each CDR3. Each record gives: D gene, V gene, J gene, CDR3 protein. D genes are given only for firm matches.

D: TRBD2; V: TRBV7-9; J: TRBJ2-7; CDR3: CASSSGLAGRYEQYF
D: .; V: TRBV11-3; J: TRBJ2-2; CDR3: CASSDRGGEMNTGELFF
D: .; V: TRBV16; J: TRBJ1-5; CDR3: CASSQGGGAGNQPQHF
D: .; V: TRBV6-5; J: TRBJ2-3; CDR3: CASSYSRGSTDTQYF
D: .; V: TRBV29-1; J: TRBJ2-7; CDR3: CSVVEPAVSYEQYF
D: TRBD1; V: TRBV7-9; J: TRBJ1-2; CDR3: CASSSQGAQLYGYTF
D: .; V: TRBV19; J: TRBJ2-7; CDR3: CASSIGSAEYEQYF
D: TRBD2; V: TRBV4-1; J: TRBJ2-1; CDR3: CASSQAAGGVDEQFF
D: .; V: TRBV6-1; J: TRBJ1-1; CDR3: CASSEPATARAEAFF
D: .; V: TRBV4-1; J: TRBJ1-2; CDR3: CASSQEALAYGYTF
D: TRBD2; V: TRBV18; J: TRBJ2-6; CDR3: CASSSLNGTNSGANVLTF
D: TRBD1; V: TRBV30; J: TRBJ2-3; CDR3: CACDRGQSDTQYF
D: TRBD1; V: TRBV5-4; J: TRBJ2-7; CDR3: CASSPGQGVYEQYF
D: .; V: TRBV6-1; J: TRBJ2-5; CDR3: CASSEMMGLETQYF
D: TRBD2; V: TRBV27; J: TRBJ2-2; CDR3: CASRLAGAGELFF
D: TRBD1; V: TRBV5-1; J: TRBJ1-1; CDR3: CASSQGALTEAFF
D: TRBD2; V: TRBV27; J: TRBJ2-3; CDR3: CASREAGGTDTQYF
D: TRBD1; V: TRBV11-2; J: TRBJ2-2; CDR3: CASSLGTGFLAGELFF
D: .; V: TRBV2; J: TRBJ2-7; CDR3: CASSDVFTGTYEQYF
D: .; V: TRBV30; J: TRBJ2-2; CDR3: CASAEGSINTGELFF
D: .; V: TRBV27; J: TRBJ2-7; CDR3: CASSFPGYEQYF
D: .; V: TRBV28; J: TRBJ2-3; CDR3: CASSVDTQYF
D: .; V: TRBV6-5; J: TRBJ2-7; CDR3: CASSYGQGPSYEQYF
D: .; V: TRBV30; J: TRBJ1-6; CDR3: CAWSVWVAHPGDSPLHF
D: TRBD2; V: TRBV9; J: TRBJ2-2; CDR3: CASSVGAGDTGELFF
D: .; V: TRBV27; J: TRBJ1-1; CDR3: CASSLSMGEWATEAFF
D: .; V: TRBV7-9; J: TRBJ2-7; CDR3: CASSLGGTLLHEQYF
D: TRBD2; V: TRBV29-1; J: TRBJ2-5; CDR3: CSVLPTSGGAETQYF
D: .; V: TRBV13; J: TRBJ2-5; CDR3: CASSLGLTQETQYF
D: .; V: TRBV27; J: TRBJ1-5; CDR3: CASSAPGYNQPQHF
D: .; V: TRBV27; J: TRBJ1-6; CDR3: CASSLIGGSPLHF
D: .; V: TRBV18; J: TRBJ2-7; CDR3: CASSPPRVGHEQYF
D: .; V: TRBV7-9; J: TRBJ2-7; CDR3: CASSFGAPEYEQYF
D: .; V: TRBV4-1; J: TRBJ2-7; CDR3: CASSPRQNFYEQYF
D: .; V: TRBV15; J: TRBJ1-1; CDR3: CATSSGANTEAFF
D: .; V: TRBV7-2; J: TRBJ2-1; CDR3: CASSPGYEQFF
D: .; V: TRBV7-9; J: TRBJ1-1; CDR3: CASSLAPRLNTEAFF
D: .; V: TRBV11-2; J: TRBJ2-1; CDR3: CASSPDQYNEQFF
D: .; V: TRBV19; J: TRBJ1-5; CDR3: CASEPTDYSNQPQHF
D: TRBD2; V: TRBV4-1; J: TRBJ2-1; CDR3: CASSYSGRGYNEQFF
D: .; V: TRBV27; J: TRBJ2-6; CDR3: CASSLFFPSGANVLTF
D: TRBD2; V: TRBV28; J: TRBJ2-1; CDR3: CASRLTGGPDEQFF
D: .; V: TRBV7-9; J: TRBJ2-7; CDR3: CASSSLTAYEQYF
D: .; V: TRBV5-1; J: TRBJ2-7; CDR3: CASSSDSYEQYF
D: .; V: TRBV10-3; J: TRBJ2-3; CDR3: CAISQLASTDTQYF
D: TRBD1; V: TRBV4-1; J: TRBJ1-1; CDR3: CASSQVGQLNTEAFF
D: TRBD2; V: TRBV15; J: TRBJ2-2; CDR3: CATSRETGGRTGELFF
D: .; V: TRBV27; J: TRBJ1-2; CDR3: CASSFSGSADGYTF